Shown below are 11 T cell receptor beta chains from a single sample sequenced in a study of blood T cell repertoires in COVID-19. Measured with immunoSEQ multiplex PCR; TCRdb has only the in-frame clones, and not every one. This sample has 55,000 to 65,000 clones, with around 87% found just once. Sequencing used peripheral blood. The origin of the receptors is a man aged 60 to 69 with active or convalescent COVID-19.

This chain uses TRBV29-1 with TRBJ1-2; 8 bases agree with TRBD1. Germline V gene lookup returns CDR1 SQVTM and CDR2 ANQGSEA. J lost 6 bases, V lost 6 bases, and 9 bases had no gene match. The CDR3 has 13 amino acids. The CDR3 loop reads CSVQQPTGDGYTF. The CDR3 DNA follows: TGCAGCGTCCAACAACCGACAGGGGATGGCTACACCTTC.

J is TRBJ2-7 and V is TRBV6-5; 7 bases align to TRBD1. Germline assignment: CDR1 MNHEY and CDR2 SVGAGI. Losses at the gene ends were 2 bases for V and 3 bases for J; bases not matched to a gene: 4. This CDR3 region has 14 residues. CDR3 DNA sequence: TGTGCCAGCAGTTACGGGCAGGGGGTCTACGAGCAGTACTTC. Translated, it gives CASSYGQGVYEQYF.

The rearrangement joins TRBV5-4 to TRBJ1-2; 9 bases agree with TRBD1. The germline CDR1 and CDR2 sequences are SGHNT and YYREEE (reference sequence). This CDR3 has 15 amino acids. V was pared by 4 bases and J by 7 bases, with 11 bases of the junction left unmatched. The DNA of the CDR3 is TGTGCCAGCAGCACGAAAACAGGGGGCGCGGTTGGCTACACCTTC. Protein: CASSTKTGGAVGYTF. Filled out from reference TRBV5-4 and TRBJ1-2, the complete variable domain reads ETGVTQSPTHLIKTRGQQVTLRCSSQSGHNTVSWYQQALGQGPQFIFQYYREEENGRGNFPPRFSGLQFPNYSSELNVNALELDDSALYLCASSTKTGGAVGYTFGSGTRLTVV.

CDR3 bases: TGTGCCAGCAGTCCGGGACAGAAAACCTACGAGCAGTACTTC. Translated: CASSPGQKTYEQYF. V and J are TRBV27 and TRBJ2-7; 7 nucleotides match TRBD1. Per germline, CDR1 MNHEY and CDR2 SMNVEV (reference sequence). The V gene end was trimmed by 5 bases and the J gene end by 2 bases; junction bases not matched to a gene: 6. CDR3 size: 14 residues.

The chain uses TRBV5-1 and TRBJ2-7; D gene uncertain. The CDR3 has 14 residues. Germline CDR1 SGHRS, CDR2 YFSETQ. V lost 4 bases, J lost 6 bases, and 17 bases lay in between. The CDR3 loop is CASSLGGADPEQYF. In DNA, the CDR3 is TGCGCCAGCAGCCTTGGTGGAGCAGATCCCGAGCAGTACTTC.

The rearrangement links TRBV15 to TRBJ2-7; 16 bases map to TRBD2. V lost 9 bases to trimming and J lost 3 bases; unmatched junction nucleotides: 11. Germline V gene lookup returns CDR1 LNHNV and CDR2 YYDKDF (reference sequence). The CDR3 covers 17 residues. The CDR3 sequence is CATTLGLAGGPIYEQYF. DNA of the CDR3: TGTGCCACTACGCTGGGACTAGCGGGAGGGCCGATCTACGAGCAGTACTTC.

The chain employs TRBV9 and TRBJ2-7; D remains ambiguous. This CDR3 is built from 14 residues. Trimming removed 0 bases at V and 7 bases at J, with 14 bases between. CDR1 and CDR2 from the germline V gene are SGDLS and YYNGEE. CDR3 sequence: CASSVEVGRVEQYF. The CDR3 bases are TGTGCCAGCAGCGTAGAAGTGGGCAGAGTGGAGCAGTACTTC.

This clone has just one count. The CDR3 sequence is CSASRAGSGGNQPQHF. CDR3 nucleotide sequence: TGCAGTGCTAGTCGTGCGGGATCCGGCGGCAATCAGCCCCAGCATTTT. This chain connects TRBV20-1 to TRBJ1-5; D is undetermined. The CDR3 runs to 16 residues. Germline CDR1 and CDR2: DFQATT and SNEGSKA (reference sequence). The ends were cut back, 3 bases at V and 2 bases at J, with 17 bases in the middle.

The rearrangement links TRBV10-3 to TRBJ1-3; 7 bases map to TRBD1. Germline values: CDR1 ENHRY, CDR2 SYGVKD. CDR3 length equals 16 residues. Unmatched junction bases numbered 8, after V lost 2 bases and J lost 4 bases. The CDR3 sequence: CAISEPQTGLGNTIYF. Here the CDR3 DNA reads TGTGCCATCAGTGAGCCACAGACAGGGTTGGGAAACACCATATATTTT.

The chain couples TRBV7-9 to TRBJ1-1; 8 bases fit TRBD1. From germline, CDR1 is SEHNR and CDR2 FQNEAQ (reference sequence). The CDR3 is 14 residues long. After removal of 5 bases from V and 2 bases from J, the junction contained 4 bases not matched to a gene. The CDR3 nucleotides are TGTGCCAGCAGCCTACAGGGGGTAAACACTGAAGCTTTCTTT. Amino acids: CASSLQGVNTEAFF.

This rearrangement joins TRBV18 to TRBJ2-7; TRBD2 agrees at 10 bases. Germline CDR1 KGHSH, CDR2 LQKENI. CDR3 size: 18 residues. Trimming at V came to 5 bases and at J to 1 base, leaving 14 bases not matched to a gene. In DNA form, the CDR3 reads TGTGCCAGCTCAGCGAGGACTAGCGGCCTCCCCGGGTCCTACGAGCAGTACTTC. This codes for CASSARTSGLPGSYEQYF.